Each of the 25 T cell receptor beta chains below was sequenced from the same sample in a study of blood T cell repertoires in COVID-19. Method: immunoSEQ multiplex PCR; TCRdb's copy keeps in-frame clones and lacks some. The sample shows 100,000 to 150,000 clones, roughly 90% of them seen only once. Sequencing was done on a sample of peripheral blood. Source of these receptors: a man in his sixties with COVID-19, enrolled during active disease.

The CDR3 here is CASSEAGGRVEQFF. As DNA, the CDR3 is TGCGCCAGCAGTGAGGCGGGGGGGCGGGTTGAGCAGTTCTTC. The V call is TRBV10-1, the J call TRBJ2-1; 9 bases line up with TRBD2. The CDR3 contains 14 residues. Trimming cost V 2 bases and J 9 bases; bases outside gene matches: 5. Germline V gives CDR1 WNHNN, CDR2 SYGVQD (reference sequence).

This chain connects TRBV7-9 to TRBJ1-5; tentatively, D is TRBD1 (5 bases). The CDR3 loop spans 14 amino acids. Germline CDR1 reads SEHNR; CDR2 reads FQNEAQ (reference sequence). V was pared by 5 bases and J by 2 bases, with 10 bases between. CDR3 sequence (DNA): TGTGCCAGCAGCGGGGAAGGGGGCAATCAGCCCCAGCATTTT. Its protein is CASSGEGGNQPQHF.

The rearrangement links TRBV11-3 to TRBJ1-1; tentative D call: TRBD1 (5 bases). CDR1 and CDR2 from the germline V gene are SGHNT and YENEEA. V lost 5 bases, J lost 3 bases, and 10 bases lay in between. The CDR3 has 13 residues. The CDR3 protein is CASSRREDTEAFF. In DNA, the CDR3 is TGTGCCAGCAGCCGCAGGGAGGACACTGAAGCTTTCTTT.

The V and J genes are TRBV5-1 and TRBJ1-6; TRBD1 matches at 7 bases. CDR1 is SGHRS, CDR2 YFSETQ, per germline. This CDR3 is 15 amino acids long. With V trimmed by 4 bases and J by 7 bases, 8 bases remained unmatched. This CDR3 is CASSDSQGPNSPLHF. CDR3 in DNA: TGCGCCAGCAGCGATTCACAGGGGCCGAATTCACCCCTCCACTTT.

This clone was detected only once. The J gene is TRBJ2-2, the V gene TRBV27; D is undetermined. The V end lost 8 bases, the J end lost 1 base, and 8 bases lay between the germline ends. Germline assignment: CDR1 MNHEY and CDR2 SMNVEV (reference sequence). This CDR3 has 13 amino acids. DNA for the CDR3: TGTGCCAGCGAGGCCAGGAACACCGGGGAGCTGTTTTTT. Translated: CASEARNTGELFF.

This clone showed up just once. The chain couples TRBV4-1 to TRBJ1-5; 7 bases are a match to TRBD1. Per the germline V gene, CDR1 is MGHRA and CDR2 is YSYEKL. The CDR3 is made up of 17 amino acids. Trimming cost V 2 bases and J 0 bases; bases outside gene matches: 7. This CDR3 is CASSQKGGRYSNQPQHF. DNA of the CDR3: TGCGCCAGCAGCCAAAAAGGGGGCAGGTATAGCAATCAGCCCCAGCATTTT.

This sequence joins TRBV6-2 or TRBV6-3 and TRBJ1-1; D is uncertain. Germline assignment: CDR1 MNHEY and CDR2 SVGEGT. The CDR3 consists of 13 residues. V lost 6 bases to trimming and J lost 0 bases, with 8 bases between them. The CDR3 DNA follows: TGTGCCAGCAGCGGAACTATGAACACTGAAGCTTTCTTT. Its protein is CASSGTMNTEAFF.

Notes on this clone: This CDR3 is also generated by other DNA sequences in the sample. The rearrangement uses TRBV9 and TRBJ2-3; no definite D call. Per germline, CDR1 SGDLS and CDR2 YYNGEE. This CDR3 has 12 amino acids. The V end was cut by 0 bases, the J end by 6 bases, with 5 bases between. CDR3 in amino acids: CASSVGEDTQYF. In DNA form, the CDR3 reads TGTGCCAGCAGCGTAGGCGAGGATACGCAGTATTTT.

V usage is TRBV27 and J usage is TRBJ2-1; 7 nucleotides line up with TRBD1. This CDR3 has 14 amino acids. The V gene end was trimmed by 7 bases and the J gene end by 10 bases; junction bases not matched to a gene: 13. Germline CDR1 MNHEY, CDR2 SMNVEV (reference sequence). CDR3 residues: CASNQAGGRWEQFF. CDR3 sequence (DNA): TGTGCCAGCAATCAAGCAGGGGGTCGGTGGGAGCAGTTCTTC.

The rearrangement joins TRBV19 to TRBJ2-5, with 11 bases lining up with TRBD2. The V and J ends lost 7 bases and 5 bases, in that order; junction bases with no gene match: 6. This CDR3 has 14 amino acids. CDR1 LNHDA and CDR2 SQIVND come from the germline V gene (reference sequence). CDR3 DNA: TGTGCCAGTAAGGGGACTAGCGGATTTGAGACCCAGTACTTC. Protein product: CASKGTSGFETQYF.

This clone was seen once. The J gene is TRBJ1-1, the V gene TRBV27; D perhaps matches TRBD1 (5 bases). Germline V lookup: CDR1 MNHEY, CDR2 SMNVEV (reference sequence). CDR3 length: 14 residues. Trimming took off 3 bases at V and 4 bases at J, with 12 bases between the two ends. The CDR3 sequence is CASSFPGKITEAFF. The CDR3 bases are TGTGCCAGCAGTTTCCCAGGGAAGATCACTGAAGCTTTCTTT.

The rearrangement joins TRBV6-1 to TRBJ1-5, with D maybe TRBD1 (6 bases). The CDR3 contains 14 residues. The V end was cut by 1 base, the J end by 2 bases, with 6 bases between. Looked up from germline, CDR1 is MNHNS and CDR2 is SASEGT. CDR3: CASSEGQGNQPQHF. The CDR3 coding sequence is TGTGCCAGCAGTGAAGGACAGGGCAATCAGCCCCAGCATTTT.

V gene TRBV11-2 combines with J gene TRBJ1-2; 10 nucleotides match TRBD1. J gave up 14 bases and V 2 bases, and 5 bases lay outside the gene matches. Germline loops: CDR1 SGHAT, CDR2 FQNNGV. CDR3 length equals 12 residues. CDR3 bases: TGTGCCAGCAGCTTATTAAGGACAGGGGGTACCTTC. It codes for CASSLLRTGGTF.

The chain is built from TRBV7-6 and TRBJ2-1, with TRBD1 matching over 9 bases. V dropped 5 bases and J dropped 0; count of bases not matched to a gene: 2. Germline V CDR1 and CDR2: SGHVS, FNYEAQ. CDR3 size: 15 residues. The CDR3 spells CASSKTGGSYNEQFF. CDR3 DNA sequence: TGTGCCAGCAGCAAGACAGGGGGCTCCTACAATGAGCAGTTCTTC.

The chain joins TRBV10-2 to TRBJ1-3, with no clear D. V was trimmed by 3 bases and J by 8 bases, leaving 11 bases between them. In germline, CDR1 is WSHSY, CDR2 SAAADI. The CDR3 is made up of 13 amino acids. Written as DNA, the CDR3 is TGCGCCAGCAGTGAAGGAGGGAAGGACACCATATATTTT. Translated: CASSEGGKDTIYF.

V is TRBV6-5 and J is TRBJ1-2, with 8 bases aligning to TRBD1. The trim removed 5 bases at V and 2 bases at J, leaving 4 bases unmatched. CDR3 length equals 14 residues. From germline, CDR1 is MNHEY and CDR2 SVGAGI. The CDR3 sequence: CASSRDRLNYGYTF. The CDR3 region has the DNA TGTGCCAGCAGTCGGGACAGGTTGAACTATGGCTACACCTTC.

The rearrangement uses TRBV19 and TRBJ2-5; TRBD1 matches 8 bases. CDR3 length: 17 amino acids. In germline, CDR1 is LNHDA, CDR2 SQIVND (reference sequence). V lost 0 bases to trimming and J lost 4 bases; unmatched junction nucleotides: 10. Written as DNA, the CDR3 is TGTGCCAGTAGTATAGAATCAGGGGGCAGGGGCCGAGAGACCCAGTACTTC. Translating it yields CASSIESGGRGRETQYF.

The rearrangement joins TRBV19 to TRBJ1-2; TRBD1 matches at 7 bases. V gave up 9 bases and J gave up 2 bases; unmatched junction bases: 6. This CDR3 comprises 13 residues. Germline V lookup: CDR1 LNHDA, CDR2 SQIVND (reference sequence). This chain's CDR3 is CASNRGANYGYTF. CDR3 bases: TGTGCCAGCAACAGGGGAGCCAACTATGGCTACACCTTC.

J is TRBJ1-2 and V is TRBV6-1, with TRBD1 identical over 7 bases. Germline loops: CDR1 MNHNS, CDR2 SASEGT. This CDR3 comprises 13 residues. V trimming: 1 base; J trimming: 8 bases; junction bases outside the gene matches: 4. In nucleotides, the CDR3 is TGTGCCAGCAGTGAAGGACAGGGCGGAGGCTACACCTTC. Translated, it gives CASSEGQGGGYTF.

The chain carries TRBV27 and TRBJ1-4, with D possibly matching TRBD1 (5 bases). This CDR3 has 15 amino acids. Germline-derived CDR1 and CDR2 are MNHEY and SMNVEV (reference sequence). The V and J ends lost 5 bases and 0 bases respectively, with 10 bases between them. The DNA for the CDR3 is TGTGCCAGCAGTCCCCAGGGTTCAACTAATGAAAAACTGTTTTTT. It is translated as CASSPQGSTNEKLFF.

The CDR3, as DNA: TGTGCCAGCAGCTTGCCCCCCCGACAGGGCGTCGGGGCCAACGTCCTGACTTTC. As protein: CASSLPPRQGVGANVLTF. The chain links TRBV5-4 to TRBJ2-6; 7 bases are a match to TRBD1. The germline V gene encodes CDR1 SGHNT and CDR2 YYREEE (reference sequence). The J segment lost 4 bases and the V segment lost 1 base, leaving 11 bases of the junction unmatched. This CDR3 region has 18 residues.

This clone was counted once. The rearrangement uses TRBV27 and TRBJ1-2; D may be TRBD1 (5 bases). Trimming removed 8 bases at V and 0 bases at J, with 16 bases between. CDR1 is MNHEY and CDR2 is SMNVEV in the germline V gene (reference sequence). The CDR3 has 15 residues. In DNA form, the CDR3 reads TGTGCCAGCTCTCTAGGGGCAGGAGCTAACTATGGCTACACCTTC. Amino acid sequence: CASSLGAGANYGYTF.

Only one count was recorded for this clone. The chain has TRBV30 and TRBJ1-3, with 8 nucleotides matching TRBD1. With V trimmed by 5 bases and J by 4 bases, 1 base remained unmatched. The length of the CDR3 is 12 residues. Germline CDR1 reads GTSNPN; CDR2 reads SVGIG (reference sequence). The CDR3 is CAWDRGGNTIYF. The CDR3 DNA is TGTGCCTGGGACAGGGGCGGAAACACCATATATTTT.

The chain employs TRBV5-1 and TRBJ1-6; 9 positions agree with TRBD1. V trimming: 2 bases; J trimming: 0 bases; junction bases outside the gene matches: 3. Per the germline V gene, CDR1 is SGHRS and CDR2 is YFSETQ. This CDR3 has 17 amino acids. The CDR3 nucleotides are TGCGCCAGCAGCTTAGGGACAGGGATCTCCTATAATTCACCCCTCCACTTT. Its translation: CASSLGTGISYNSPLHF.

The chain combines TRBV11-1 with TRBJ1-1, with TRBD1 identical over 7 bases. The germline V gene encodes CDR1 SGHAT and CDR2 FQDESV (reference sequence). CDR3 length equals 15 residues. Trimming removed 9 bases from V and 0 bases from J; junction bases left unmatched: 10. The CDR3 reads CASRRQGGMNTEAFF. CDR3 in DNA: TGTGCCAGTCGACGACAGGGCGGGATGAACACTGAAGCTTTCTTT. The full variable domain, rest sourced from reference TRBV11-1 and TRBJ1-1, is EAEVAQSPRYKITEKSQAVAFWCDPISGHATLYWYRQILGQGPELLVQFQDESVVDDSQLPKDRFSAERLKGVDSTLKIQPAELGDSAMYLCASRRQGGMNTEAFFGQGTRLTVV.